This T cell receptor beta chain derives from a study of shared T cell receptors in the human thymus. A single count supports this clone. The CDR3 runs to 21 residues. V shed 3 bases and J shed 2 bases, with 30 bases lying between them. CDR1 is SGHVS and CDR2 is FQNEAQ in the germline V gene. Some clones are missing from TCRdb's copy, which holds only in-frame ones; the method was immunoSEQ multiplex PCR. The sample includes over 65,000 clones, about 96% of them seen just once. The rearrangement uses TRBV7-8 and TRBJ2-3; perhaps TRBD2 as D (5 bases). The sequenced sample was thymocytes. The TCR originated in a human donor. In nucleotides, the CDR3 is TGTGCCAGCAGCTTTGGGAGATACCCCGCCGCTCAAAACCCTATCACAGATACGCAGTATTTT. Translation: CASSFGRYPAAQNPITDTQYF.